Shown below are 6 T cell receptor beta chains from a single sample sequenced in a study of blood T cells in healthy people across ages. Using a J-beta primer mix together with a sample-barcoded 5' primer, a second PCR was run for about 6 to 11 cycles. TCRdb reanalysed the 5' RACE reads using MiXCR and keeps one entry per CDR3 protein. Here the sample spans roughly 1,000,000 distinct CDR3 sequences, about 23% being singletons. The same sample was also used in a study of T cells of mothers and their children.

The sequenced sample was blood. Receptors were obtained from a girl aged 2-10 years in good health.

This chain links TRBV28 with TRBJ2-5, with a tentative D call TRBD1 (6 bases). The DNA matches TRBJ2-1 better at its end, which makes the J call doubtful. CDR3 length equals 14 residues. Looked up from germline, CDR1 is MDHEN and CDR2 is SYDVKM. DNA for the CDR3: TGTGCCAGCAGTTTTAGAGGTCCAGGGGATGAGCAGTTCTTC. This sequence encodes CASSFRGPGDEQFF.

There are a few counts of this clonotype. V is TRBV29-1 and J is TRBJ2-1; D might be TRBD1 or TRBD2, each matching 7 bases. CDR1 and CDR2 from the germline V gene are SQVTM and ANQGSEA. This CDR3 contains 13 residues. The V and J ends lost 0 bases and 9 bases respectively, with 12 bases between them. CDR3 DNA: TGCAGCGTTGAAGAGGGAGGGGGCGGTGAGCAGTTCTTC. This translates into CSVEEGGGGEQFF.

The rearrangement joins TRBV5-1 to TRBJ2-5; D is unresolved. The J call could be wrong; TRBJ2-7 is a better fit for the DNA end. The CDR3 sequence is 14 residues long. From germline, CDR1 is SGHRS and CDR2 YFSETQ. CDR3 loop: CASSLGGEPYEQYF. CDR3 nucleotide sequence: TGCGCCAGCAGCTTGGGAGGCGAACCCTACGAGCAGTACTTC.

Regarding this clonotype: One junction end disagrees with the germline gene, perhaps due to a read error. The chain combines TRBV28 with TRBJ2-1, with a possible D match to TRBD1 (6 bases). The CDR3 runs 12 residues. Germline V gene sequence: CDR1 MDHEN, CDR2 SYDVKM. The CDR3 bases are TGTGCCAGCAGTTTAGAACAGGGAAGCACGTACTTC. Translating gives CASSLEQGSTYF.

This clonotype turned up a few times. V and J are TRBV29-1 and TRBJ2-1; 8 nucleotides align to TRBD1. V lost 3 bases and J lost 4; bases outside the gene matches: 11. CDR3 length: 16 residues. Germline values: CDR1 SQVTM, CDR2 ANQGSEA. DNA of the CDR3: TGCAGCGTTGACCCTTACAGGGGGGAGAAGTACAATGAGCAGTTCTTC. Protein: CSVDPYRGEKYNEQFF.

This chain uses TRBV4-1 with TRBJ1-4; D is unclear. Deletions cut 4 bases from V and 8 bases from J, with 20 bases between. Per the germline V gene, CDR1 is MGHRA and CDR2 is YSYEKL. This CDR3 comprises 16 residues. This chain's CDR3 is CASSLTDGNFGEKLFF. The CDR3, as DNA: TGCGCCAGCAGCCTTACAGACGGAAACTTTGGAGAAAAACTGTTTTTT.